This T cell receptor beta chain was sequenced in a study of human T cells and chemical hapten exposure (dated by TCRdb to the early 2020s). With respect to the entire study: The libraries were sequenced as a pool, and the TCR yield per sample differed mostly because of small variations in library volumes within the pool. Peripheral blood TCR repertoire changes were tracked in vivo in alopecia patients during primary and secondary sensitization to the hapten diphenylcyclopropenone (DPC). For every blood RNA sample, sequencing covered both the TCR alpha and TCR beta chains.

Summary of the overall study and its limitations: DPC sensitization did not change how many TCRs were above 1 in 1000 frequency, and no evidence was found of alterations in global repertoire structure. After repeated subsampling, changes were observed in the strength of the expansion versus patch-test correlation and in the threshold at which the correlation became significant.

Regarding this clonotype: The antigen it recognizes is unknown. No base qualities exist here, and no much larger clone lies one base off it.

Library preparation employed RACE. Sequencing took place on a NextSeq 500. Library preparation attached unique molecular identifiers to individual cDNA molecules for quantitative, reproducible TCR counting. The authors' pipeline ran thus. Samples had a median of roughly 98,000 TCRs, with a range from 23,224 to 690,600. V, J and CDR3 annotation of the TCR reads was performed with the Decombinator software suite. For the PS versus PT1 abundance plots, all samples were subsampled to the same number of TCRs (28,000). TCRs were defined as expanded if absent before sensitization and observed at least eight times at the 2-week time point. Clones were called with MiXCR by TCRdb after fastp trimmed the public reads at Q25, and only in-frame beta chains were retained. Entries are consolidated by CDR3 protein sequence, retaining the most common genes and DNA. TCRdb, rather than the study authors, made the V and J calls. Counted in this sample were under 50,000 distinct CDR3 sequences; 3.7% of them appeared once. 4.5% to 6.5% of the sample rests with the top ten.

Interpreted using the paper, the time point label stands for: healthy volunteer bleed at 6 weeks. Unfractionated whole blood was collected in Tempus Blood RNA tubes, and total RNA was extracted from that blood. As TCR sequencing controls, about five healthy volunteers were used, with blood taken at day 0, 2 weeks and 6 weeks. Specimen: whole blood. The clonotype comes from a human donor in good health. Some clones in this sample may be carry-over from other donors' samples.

The CDR3 region has the sequence CASSPRGPQHSGANVLTF. The sequenced DNA is TGTGCCAGCAGTCCAAGAGGACCGCAACACTCTGGGGCCAACGTCCTGACTTTC. This receptor chain uses TRBV12-3 or TRBV12-4 and TRBJ2-6, with no D gene named confidently. Including cysteine and phenylalanine, the CDR3 has 18 amino acids. Only the CDR3 portion is preserved as DNA: 54 bases, with reading frame beginning at the first base. V lost 5 bases and J lost 0 bases; the stretch between them is 17 bases long.